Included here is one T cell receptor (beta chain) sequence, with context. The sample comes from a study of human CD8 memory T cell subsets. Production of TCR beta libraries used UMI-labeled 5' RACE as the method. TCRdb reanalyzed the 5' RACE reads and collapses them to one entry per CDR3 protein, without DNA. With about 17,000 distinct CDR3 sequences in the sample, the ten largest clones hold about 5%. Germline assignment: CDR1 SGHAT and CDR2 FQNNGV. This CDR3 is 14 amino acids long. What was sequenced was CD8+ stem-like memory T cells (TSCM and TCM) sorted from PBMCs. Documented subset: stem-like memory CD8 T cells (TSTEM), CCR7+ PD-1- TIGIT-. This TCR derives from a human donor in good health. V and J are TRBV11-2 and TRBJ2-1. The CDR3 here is CASSLEDPYNEQFF. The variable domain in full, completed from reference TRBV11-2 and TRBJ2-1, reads EAGVAQSPRYKIIEKRQSVAFWCNPISGHATLYWYQQILGQGPKLLIQFQNNGVVDDSQLPKDRFSAERLKGVDSTLKIQPAKLEDSAVYLCASSLEDPYNEQFFGPGTRLTVL.